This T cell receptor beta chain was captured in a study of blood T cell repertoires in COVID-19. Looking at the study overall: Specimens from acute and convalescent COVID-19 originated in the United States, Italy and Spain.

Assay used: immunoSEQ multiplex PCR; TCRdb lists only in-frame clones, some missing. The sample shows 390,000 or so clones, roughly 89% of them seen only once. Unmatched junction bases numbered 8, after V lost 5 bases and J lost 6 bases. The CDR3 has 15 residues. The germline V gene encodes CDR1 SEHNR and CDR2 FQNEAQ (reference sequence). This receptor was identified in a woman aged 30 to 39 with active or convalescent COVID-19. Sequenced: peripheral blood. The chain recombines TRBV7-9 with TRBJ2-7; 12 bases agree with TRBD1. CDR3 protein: CASSLGQGALGEQYF. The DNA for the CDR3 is TGTGCCAGCAGCCTGGGACAGGGGGCTTTGGGCGAGCAGTACTTC.